Following are 31 T cell receptor beta chains from one sample sequenced in a study of blood T cell repertoires in COVID-19. The protocol was immunoSEQ multiplex PCR, while the TCRdb copy is restricted to in-frame clones and leaves out a portion. The sample lists some 180,000 clones; more than 75% were seen once. The specimen was peripheral blood. These receptors came from a man in his fifties who had recovered from COVID-19.

This sequence joins TRBV7-3 and TRBJ2-1; D may be TRBD1 (5 bases). The CDR3 is 14 amino acids. The germline V gene encodes CDR1 SGHTA and CDR2 FQGTGA. The V end lost 5 bases, the J end lost 5 bases, and 13 bases lay between the germline ends. Written as DNA, the CDR3 is TGTGCCAGCAGCGCCGGACACAGCGACAATGAGCAGTTCTTC. This translates into CASSAGHSDNEQFF.

The chain employs TRBV7-6 and TRBJ2-5, with D tentatively TRBD2 (5 bases). The CDR3 sequence is 17 residues long. Deletions cut 7 bases from V and 5 bases from J, with 26 bases between. CDR1 and CDR2 (germline): SGHVS, FNYEAQ. The CDR3 sequence is CASTSGPGNINRETQYF. In nucleotides, the CDR3 is TGTGCCAGCACCTCGGGTCCCGGGAATATAAATAGGGAGACCCAGTACTTC.

The chain uses TRBV7-2 and TRBJ2-7; D is unclear. The CDR3 covers 14 residues. The germline gives CDR1 SGHTA, CDR2 FQGNSA. V was pared by 0 bases and J by 0 bases, with 6 bases between. The CDR3 region has the DNA TGTGCCAGCAGCTTAGCTGGCGGCTCCTACGAGCAGTACTTC. It encodes CASSLAGGSYEQYF.

The gene calls are TRBV1 and TRBJ2-2; the D call TRBD1 from the table was never checked on the DNA. TRBV1 is flagged as a pseudogene. The CDR3 consists of 16 residues. CDR3 nucleotide sequence: TGCACCAGCAGCCAAAGACAGGGGCGGCTAGTCGGGGAGCTGTTTTTT. It codes for CTSSQRQGRLVGELFF.

This chain links TRBV11-2 with TRBJ1-1, with TRBD1 matching over 9 bases. Germline assignment: CDR1 SGHAT and CDR2 FQNNGV. The CDR3 runs to 17 residues. Losses at the gene ends were 5 bases for V and 5 bases for J; bases not matched to a gene: 15. In DNA, the CDR3 is TGTGCCAGCAGCCCCGACAGGGGGACAATCCCGGGAACTGAAGCTTTCTTT. Translation: CASSPDRGTIPGTEAFF.

The V call is TRBV9, the J call TRBJ2-7; D is unresolved. Trimming cost V 4 bases and J 9 bases, with 17 bases left between them. The CDR3 is made up of 13 amino acids. Germline CDR1 reads SGDLS; CDR2 reads YYNGEE. The CDR3 DNA reads TGTGCCAGCAGCCCCTCTATTACTCCGGTGCAGTACTTC. It is translated as CASSPSITPVQYF.

The chain carries TRBV6-5 and TRBJ1-3; D is ambiguous. Trimming cost V 6 bases and J 0 bases, with 6 bases left between them. The germline CDR1 and CDR2 sequences are MNHEY and SVGAGI. The CDR3 loop spans 13 amino acids. In DNA, the CDR3 is TGTGCCAGCAGGGGCTCCTCTGGAAACACCATATATTTT. This codes for CASRGSSGNTIYF.

The genes are TRBV10-3 and TRBJ1-1; 7 bases line up with TRBD1. CDR3 length: 16 amino acids. The trim removed 0 bases at V and 1 base at J, leaving 5 bases unmatched. The germline V gene encodes CDR1 ENHRY and CDR2 SYGVKD. The CDR3 nucleotides read TGTGCCATCAGTGAGTCTCTGGGACAGAAGAACACTGAAGCTTTCTTT. This encodes CAISESLGQKNTEAFF.

The chain has TRBV6-5 and TRBJ1-6; 10 bases are a match to TRBD1. This CDR3 region has 15 residues. V was clipped by 6 bases and J by 8 bases; unmatched bases: 7. CDR1 and CDR2 (germline): MNHEY, SVGAGI. The DNA of the CDR3 is TGTGCCAGCAGACCCCCGACAGGGGGCGATTCACCCCTCCACTTT. Protein sequence: CASRPPTGGDSPLHF.

The chain combines TRBV5-1 with TRBJ2-3; D is uncertain. V was shortened by 1 base and J by 3 bases, with 6 bases between the two germline ends. Germline CDR1 reads SGHRS; CDR2 reads YFSETQ. The CDR3 loop spans 13 amino acids. CDR3: CASSLQRTDTQYF. The CDR3 DNA follows: TGCGCCAGCAGCTTGCAACGGACAGATACGCAGTATTTT.

This chain uses TRBV19 with TRBJ2-6; weak D call: TRBD1 (6 bases). Trimming removed 1 base at V and 2 bases at J, with 15 bases between. This CDR3 spans 18 amino acids. Germline-derived CDR1 and CDR2 are LNHDA and SQIVND (reference sequence). DNA of the CDR3: TGTGCCAGTAGTATAGGAAGGCGCAGGGGAGCTGGGGCCAACGTCCTGACTTTC. This gives the protein CASSIGRRRGAGANVLTF.

This rearrangement joins TRBV7-2 to TRBJ2-7; perhaps TRBD2 as D (5 bases). This CDR3 comprises 15 residues. Looked up from germline, CDR1 is SGHTA and CDR2 is FQGNSA. V lost 2 bases to trimming and J lost 2 bases, with 13 bases between them. CDR3 residues: CASSLRVSGAYEQYF. CDR3 nucleotide sequence: TGTGCCAGCAGCTTAAGGGTATCCGGGGCCTACGAGCAGTACTTC.

The V and J genes are TRBV19 and TRBJ2-1, with D perhaps TRBD2 (5 bases). V shed 2 bases and J shed 9 bases, with 14 bases lying between them. The CDR3 length is 14 residues. Looked up from germline, CDR1 is LNHDA and CDR2 is SQIVND (reference sequence). DNA for the CDR3: TGTGCCAGTAGTATAATTTCACCCCGGGGTGAGCAGTTCTTC. This codes for CASSIISPRGEQFF.

The chain combines TRBV24-1 with TRBJ1-5, with D possibly TRBD1 on 6 matching bases. CDR1 and CDR2 from the germline V gene are KGHDR and SFDVKD. Trimming left V 4 bases short and J 3 bases short, with 15 bases between. CDR3 length: 16 amino acids. This chain's CDR3 is CATSESLRGNNQPQHF. The DNA of the CDR3 is TGTGCCACCAGTGAGTCACTCAGGGGAAACAATCAGCCCCAGCATTTT.

V is TRBV2 and J is TRBJ2-3; tentative D call: TRBD1 (6 bases). Between the trimmed V and J ends, which lost 5 bases and 1 base, there was a span of 16 bases. This CDR3 is 16 amino acids long. CDR1 and CDR2 (germline): SNHLY, FYNNEI. CDR3 sequence (DNA): TGTGCCAGCAGTACCGGCAGGGGCTGGGGCACAGATACGCAGTATTTT. This codes for CASSTGRGWGTDTQYF.

The V call is TRBV5-8, the J call TRBJ1-5; the D gene is possibly TRBD1 (6 bases). V lost 2 bases and J lost 6, with 9 bases in between. CDR1 is SGHTS, CDR2 YDEGEE, per germline. The CDR3 extends over 13 amino acids. This CDR3 reads CASSLGGSQPQHF. In DNA form, the CDR3 reads TGTGCCAGCAGCTTAGGGGGTAGTCAGCCCCAGCATTTT. The full variable domain, its missing parts supplied by reference TRBV5-8 and TRBJ1-5, is EAGVTQSPTHLIKTRGQQATLRCSPISGHTSVYWYQQALGLGLQFLLWYDEGEERNRGNFPPRFSGRQFPNYSSELNVNALELEDSALYLCASSLGGSQPQHFGDGTRLSIL.

The chain links TRBV19 to TRBJ1-2; 7 bases align to TRBD1. The CDR3 has 15 residues. V gave up 9 bases and J gave up 0 bases; unmatched junction bases: 10. Germline lookup yields CDR1 LNHDA and CDR2 SQIVND (reference sequence). Written as DNA, the CDR3 is TGTGCCAGCCTGGCGACAGGGCTTACTAACTATGGCTACACCTTC. It yields the protein CASLATGLTNYGYTF. Variable domain in full (rest from reference TRBV19 and TRBJ1-2): DGGITQSPKYLFRKEGQNVTLSCEQNLNHDAMYWYRQDPGQGLRLIYYSQIVNDFQKGDIAEGYSVSREKKESFPLTVTSAQKNPTAFYLCASLATGLTNYGYTFGSGTRLTVV.

The rearrangement links TRBV15 to TRBJ1-5; 9 bases match TRBD1. The CDR3 contains 17 residues. From germline, CDR1 is LNHNV and CDR2 YYDKDF (reference sequence). The junction had 6 bases not matched to a gene; V was cut back by 0 bases and J by 3 bases. Here the CDR3 reads CATSRDPGQGHNQPQHF. The CDR3 DNA reads as TGTGCCACCAGCAGAGATCCGGGACAGGGTCACAATCAGCCCCAGCATTTT.

The J gene is TRBJ1-5, the V gene TRBV6-5; D is ambiguous. Per the germline V gene, CDR1 is MNHEY and CDR2 is SVGAGI. The CDR3 length is 14 residues. V was trimmed by 6 bases and J by 2 bases, leaving 11 bases between them. Here the CDR3 reads CASRLGGGNQPQHF. The CDR3, as DNA: TGTGCCAGCAGGCTTGGCGGTGGCAATCAGCCCCAGCATTTT.

J is TRBJ1-1 and V is TRBV7-8, with D possibly being TRBD1 (5 bases). CDR3 length: 14 amino acids. Germline-derived CDR1 and CDR2 are SGHVS and FQNEAQ. V was trimmed by 3 bases and J by 0 bases, leaving 8 bases between them. DNA for the CDR3: TGTGCCAGCAGCTTCCCAGGGATGAACACTGAAGCTTTCTTT. This sequence encodes CASSFPGMNTEAFF.

The rearrangement uses TRBV9 and TRBJ1-2; 9 nucleotides agree with TRBD1. The V and J ends lost 3 bases and 5 bases, in that order; junction bases with no gene match: 2. The germline CDR1 and CDR2 sequences are SGDLS and YYNGEE. This CDR3 has 13 residues. This CDR3 is CASSEDRGYGYTF. In DNA, the CDR3 is TGTGCCAGCAGCGAGGACAGGGGTTATGGCTACACCTTC.

This chain uses TRBV5-1 with TRBJ1-2; 9 bases agree with TRBD1. The CDR3 is 15 residues long. The ends lost 2 bases at V and 6 bases at J; junction bases unmatched: 8. Per the germline V gene, CDR1 is SGHRS and CDR2 is YFSETQ. The CDR3 bases are TGCGCCAGCAGCTTTGGGACAGGGATCTCGGATGGCTACACCTTC. It specifies CASSFGTGISDGYTF.

The chain combines TRBV6-5 with TRBJ1-2; a weak D match, TRBD1 (6 bases). V was cut by 10 bases and J by 4 bases, with 13 bases left in between. Germline V lookup: CDR1 MNHEY, CDR2 SVGAGI. The CDR3 consists of 12 residues. For the CDR3, the DNA is TGTGCCATCCGGACAGCTTCCTATGGCTACACCTTC. Translated: CAIRTASYGYTF.

The chain carries TRBV5-6 and TRBJ2-1, with TRBD2 matching over 14 bases. The CDR3 extends over 18 amino acids. Germline CDR1 SGHDT, CDR2 YYEEEE. V was pared by 4 bases and J by 7 bases, with 13 bases of the junction left unmatched. CDR3 in DNA: TGTGCCAGCAGCATCACCCGACTAGCGGGGGGGCCGAGGAATGAGCAGTTCTTC. It translates to CASSITRLAGGPRNEQFF.

This chain joins TRBV11-3 and TRBJ1-1; the D is unclear. The CDR3 loop spans 15 amino acids. Germline V gene data show CDR1 as SGHNT and CDR2 as YENEEA. V was trimmed by 1 base and J by 6 bases, leaving 15 bases between them. CDR3 residues: CASSLGAGGPSEAFF. The CDR3 nucleotides read TGTGCCAGCAGCTTAGGTGCGGGTGGCCCCTCTGAAGCTTTCTTT.

The chain uses TRBV5-5 and TRBJ1-2; TRBD1 matches at 12 bases. Germline CDR1 is SGHKS and CDR2 is YYEKEE (reference sequence). V shed 0 bases and J 7 bases; nucleotides not matched to a gene: 7. The CDR3 has 16 amino acids. The CDR3 here is CASSLATGQGAVGYTF. The CDR3 DNA sequence: TGTGCCAGCAGCTTGGCCACGGGACAGGGGGCAGTTGGCTACACCTTC.

The rearrangement links TRBV24-1 to TRBJ2-7; tentatively, D is TRBD1 (8 bases). Germline-derived CDR1 and CDR2 are KGHDR and SFDVKD. The germline V and J ends were trimmed by 12 bases and 1 base, with 21 bases remaining between them. The CDR3 sequence is 15 residues long. CDR3 residues: CAVPQGVGGSYEQYF. CDR3 bases: TGTGCCGTCCCACAGGGGGTGGGAGGGTCCTACGAGCAGTACTTC.

This rearrangement joins TRBV24-1 to TRBJ1-2; 9 nucleotides line up with TRBD1. The CDR3 sequence is 13 residues long. Germline V gives CDR1 KGHDR, CDR2 SFDVKD. Trimming at V came to 4 bases and at J to 9 bases, leaving 5 bases not matched to a gene. CDR3 amino acids: CATSDPGQGRYTF. DNA of the CDR3: TGTGCCACCAGTGACCCTGGACAGGGGCGCTACACCTTC.

This sequence joins TRBV7-9 and TRBJ2-2, with TRBD1 identical over 8 bases. The CDR3 totals 16 residues. CDR1 and CDR2 (germline): SEHNR, FQNEAQ (reference sequence). The ends lost 1 base at V and 5 bases at J; junction bases unmatched: 6. CDR3 protein: CASSLGTGMVTGELFF. In nucleotides, the CDR3 is TGTGCCAGCAGCTTAGGGACAGGGATGGTGACCGGGGAGCTGTTTTTT.

This rearrangement joins TRBV2 to TRBJ1-4; 10 nucleotides agree with TRBD1. CDR3 size: 15 residues. Germline V gene lookup returns CDR1 SNHLY and CDR2 FYNNEI. The J segment lost 8 bases and the V segment lost 1 base, leaving 4 bases of the junction unmatched. CDR3 DNA: TGTGCCAGCAGTGAAGGGGACAGGGGCAGGGAAAAACTGTTTTTT. It codes for CASSEGDRGREKLFF.

CDR3 region: CASSLYGRPPWTF. CDR3 nucleotide sequence: TGTGCCAGCAGCTTATACGGCAGGCCACCTTGGACCTTC. V usage is TRBV7-3 and J usage is TRBJ1-2; D gene unclear. The ends were cut back, 2 bases at V and 14 bases at J, with 18 bases in the middle. This CDR3 has 13 residues. CDR1 is SGHTA, CDR2 FQGTGA, per germline.